What follows is one T cell receptor (beta chain) and its context. This clone was counted between two and nine times. Its antigen remains unidentified. No much larger clonotype is one base removed from it; base qualities were not supplied. This record comes from a study of cytotoxic CD8 clonotypes in ibrutinib-treated CLL (dated by TCRdb to 2020 to 2022). Looking at the study overall: The cohort included some 14 treatment-naive and 11 relapsed/refractory patients; about 18 were IGHV unmutated. Partial responses were observed in approximately 24 patients and complete responses in 2; after a median follow-up of around 68 months, remission was maintained in approximately 15 patients and progression was observed in approximately 12. The response samples were drawn at a median of roughly twelve months into treatment, with a range of roughly 6 to 36 months. An average of about 250,000 productive templates and 80,000 to 100,000 productive rearrangements was obtained per sample. Longitudinal samples were available for about 30% of the 86 trial participants. Cryopreserved peripheral blood mononuclear cells were obtained prior to treatment, at the time of response, and at either disease progression or sustained remission.

For TCR beta library preparation, about 2 micrograms of genomic DNA was extracted from cryopreserved PBMCs. High-throughput TCR beta sequencing was performed on longitudinal blood samples from CLL patients receiving ibrutinib monotherapy. The patients took part in an open-label, single-center phase 2 trial of ibrutinib monotherapy. Points the paper makes about the study in general: Sustained-remission and progressing patients did not have matched sampling times, and lymph node repertoires were not examined. An increase in clonality was observed at ibrutinib response, with clonality remaining stable during sustained remission and falling back toward baseline at progression. Public clonotypes were found to be uncommon and were observed to contract or remain stable during treatment; the increase in clonality was shown to reflect expansion of private clonotypes at ibrutinib response. At baseline, clonality was higher than in age-matched healthy donors and showed a strong correlation with circulating CD8+ T-cell counts.

Including the terminal cysteine and phenylalanine, the CDR3 comprises 14 residues. Here the CDR3 DNA is all that survives: 42 bases in frame from base 1. CDR1 and CDR2 were assigned from the germline V gene as SGHAT and FQNNGV. At the junction V is shortened by 5 bases and J by 1 base, with 11 bases in between. On a MiSeq, deep resolution sequencing aimed for a depth between 1 in 1 million and 1 in 200,000 T cells, with each clonotype covered approximately 10x on average. TCR beta libraries were generated with the immunoSEQ hsTCRB Kit. The authors processed their data as follows. The data were analyzed with ImmunoSEQ Analyzer and ImmunoSEQ Data Assistant, and V, D and J gene assignments followed IMGT definitions. Clonality was computed as one minus normalized Shannon entropy of productive rearrangement frequencies, ranging from 0 to 1. Public clonotype analysis was restricted to overrepresented clonotypes comprising at least 0.05% of each patient's repertoire. Some twelve age-matched healthy donor repertoires from immuneACCESS were used as controls for clonality. TCRdb carries this immuneACCESS record with in-frame sequences only. Its versions omit some clonotypes, under half of them owing to an unresolved V gene in the studies checked, with the rest unexplained. V and J calls and clone size are copied from that table; D and trimming were computed from the DNA. Here the sample has approximately 15,000 clones; about 81% occur a single time. The top ten constitute over 15% of the sample.

The specimen was PBMCs, collected before ibrutinib treatment. In this chain, TRBV11-2 is recombined with TRBJ1-1, with an unclear D gene assignment. This sequence originates from a human donor with chronic lymphocytic leukemia. The DNA reads TGTGCCAGCAGCGTGCAAGCCTCGAACACTGAAGCTTTCTTT. This translates into CASSVQASNTEAFF.